The 19 T cell receptor beta chains below were found in one sample sequenced in a study of blood T cell repertoires in COVID-19 (TCRdb year 2020). Receptors were amplified or captured by the immunoSEQ multiplex PCR assay. Held by TCRdb, this immuneACCESS table contains in-frame sequences only and omits some clones. Under half of the omission traces to an unresolved V gene where checked; the cause of the rest is unknown. This sample gives about 350,000 clones in total; around 90% of them show up just once. The biggest ten clones account for around 3.9% of the sample. Sequenced material: peripheral blood. Source of these receptors: an older woman with COVID-19, enrolled during active disease.

The chain combines TRBV9 with TRBJ2-3; 8 bases map to TRBD2. With V trimmed by 7 bases and J by 0 bases, 7 bases remained unmatched. Germline V CDR1 and CDR2: SGDLS, YYNGEE. This CDR3 is built from 15 residues. CDR3 residues: CASARVAGSTDTQYF. In DNA, the CDR3 is TGTGCCAGCGCTAGGGTAGCGGGGAGCACAGATACGCAGTATTTT. The variable domain in full, with the rest retrieved from reference TRBV9 and TRBJ2-3, is DSGVTQTPKHLITATGQRVTLRCSPRSGDLSVYWYQQSLDQGLQFLIQYYNGEERAKGNILERFSAQQFPDLHSELNLSSLELGDSALYFCASARVAGSTDTQYFGPGTRLTVL.

The DNA for the CDR3 is TGCGCCACATCCGGGACAGAGCAAGAGACCCAGTACTTC. This gives the protein CATSGTEQETQYF. This chain joins TRBV4-1 and TRBJ2-5; the match to TRBD1 covers 7 bases. Germline V gives CDR1 MGHRA, CDR2 YSYEKL. This CDR3 region has 13 residues. The ends lost 10 bases at V and 2 bases at J; junction bases unmatched: 7.

The V call is TRBV28, the J call TRBJ1-5; no reliable D call. This CDR3 has 15 residues. With 3 bases removed from V and 0 bases from J, the gap between germline ends came to 9 bases. Germline V CDR1 and CDR2: MDHEN, SYDVKM. The CDR3 reads CASSLAAYSNQPQHF. In DNA form, the CDR3 reads TGTGCCAGCAGTTTGGCGGCATATAGCAATCAGCCCCAGCATTTT. Full variable domain (outside the CDR3, taken from reference TRBV28 and TRBJ1-5): DVKVTQSSRYLVKRTGEKVFLECVQDMDHENMFWYRQDPGLGLRLIYFSYDVKMKEKGDIPEGYSVSREKKERFSLILESASTNQTSMYLCASSLAAYSNQPQHFGDGTRLSIL.

This clone was found a few times. Written as DNA, the CDR3 is TGTGCCAGTAGTATAGACCCCCGGGGGTCTAGCAATCAGCCCCAGCATTTT. Encoded protein: CASSIDPRGSSNQPQHF. The rearrangement joins TRBV19 to TRBJ1-5; a possible D gene is TRBD1 (5 bases). Per germline, CDR1 LNHDA and CDR2 SQIVND (reference sequence). V was trimmed by 0 bases and J by 0 bases, leaving 12 bases between them. This CDR3 has 17 residues.

The chain carries TRBV24-1 and TRBJ2-1; 7 bases are a match to TRBD1. The ends lost 2 bases at V and 4 bases at J; junction bases unmatched: 7. The V gene's germline CDR1 is KGHDR and CDR2 SFDVKD. The CDR3 sequence is 16 residues long. CDR3 sequence reads: CATSDSHRTGYNEQFF. CDR3 sequence (DNA): TGTGCCACCAGTGATTCGCACCGGACAGGTTACAATGAGCAGTTCTTC.

CDR3 DNA: TGTGCCAGCAGTTCGACAGGGGGCCGCTACGAGCAGTACTTC. Residues: CASSSTGGRYEQYF. The gene calls are TRBV6-2 or TRBV6-3 and TRBJ2-7; TRBD1 matches 10 bases. Germline-derived CDR1 and CDR2 are MNHEY and SVGEGT. Unmatched junction bases numbered 3, after V lost 4 bases and J lost 3 bases. This CDR3 region has 14 residues.

The chain is built from TRBV4-2 and TRBJ1-3; D unclear. V was cut by 0 bases and J by 2 bases, with 11 bases left in between. The CDR3 loop spans 16 amino acids. Germline CDR1 is LGHNA and CDR2 is YNFKEQ. CDR3 sequence (DNA): TGTGCCAGCAGCCAAGAACAAGGAGTAGCTGGAAACACCATATATTTT. This translates into CASSQEQGVAGNTIYF.

The V and J genes are TRBV28 and TRBJ1-5; D is undetermined. Germline CDR1 is MDHEN and CDR2 is SYDVKM. With 6 bases removed from V and 5 bases from J, the gap between germline ends came to 11 bases. The CDR3 has 13 residues. CDR3 loop: CASRPGVYQPQHF. The CDR3 nucleotides are TGTGCCAGCAGGCCCGGGGTTTATCAGCCCCAGCATTTT.

The chain joins TRBV4-2 to TRBJ2-7; no clear D gene. The CDR3 covers 16 residues. CDR1 and CDR2 from the germline V gene are LGHNA and YNFKEQ. V was cut by 1 base and J by 2 bases, with 15 bases left in between. CDR3 amino acids: CASSQVAGAGPYEQYF. The CDR3 nucleotides are TGTGCCAGCAGCCAAGTGGCTGGAGCCGGTCCCTACGAGCAGTACTTC.

The gene calls are TRBV7-9 and TRBJ1-2; a possible D gene is TRBD1 (6 bases). The V gene lost 1 base and the J gene lost 4 bases, with 7 bases spanning the gap. This CDR3 contains 13 residues. Germline V CDR1 and CDR2: SEHNR, FQNEAQ (reference sequence). The CDR3 nucleotides read TGTGCCAGCAGCTTAGGGGGGCCCTATGGCTACACCTTC. It is translated as CASSLGGPYGYTF.

In this sample, this clone turned up once. The V and J genes are TRBV9 and TRBJ1-1, with unresolved D. CDR1 SGDLS and CDR2 YYNGEE come from the germline V gene. The CDR3 has 15 amino acids. V was shortened by 4 bases and J by 0 bases, with 13 bases between the two germline ends. The CDR3 sequence is CASSREGWVNTEAFF. The CDR3 DNA is TGTGCCAGCAGCCGGGAGGGTTGGGTGAACACTGAAGCTTTCTTT.

The rearrangement joins TRBV3-1 (or the pseudogene TRBV3-2) to TRBJ1-5, with D hard to call. Between the trimmed V and J ends, which lost 0 bases and 6 bases, there was a span of 9 bases. Germline V gene sequence: CDR1 LGHDT, CDR2 YNNKEL (reference sequence). This CDR3 is 14 amino acids long. This chain's CDR3 is CASSQDNRGQPQHF. The CDR3 nucleotides are TGTGCCAGCAGCCAAGATAATCGGGGTCAGCCCCAGCATTTT.

The V call is TRBV5-6, the J call TRBJ2-3; TRBD1 matches at 7 bases. The junction had 10 bases not matched to a gene; V was cut back by 3 bases and J by 3 bases. This CDR3 is built from 16 residues. Germline CDR1 SGHDT, CDR2 YYEEEE. DNA of the CDR3: TGTGCCAGCAGCTACAAGTCCGGGACAGCAACAGATACGCAGTATTTT. It codes for CASSYKSGTATDTQYF.

V is TRBV14 and J is TRBJ2-7, with D perhaps matching TRBD1 (5 bases). The CDR3 consists of 19 residues. Germline-derived CDR1 and CDR2 are SGHDN and FVKESK. Deletions cut 1 base from V and 0 bases from J, with 22 bases between. CDR3 DNA sequence: TGTGCCAGCAGCCAAGGAGGCGCAGGGCCGACCCTCTACTCCTACGAGCAGTACTTC. This translates into CASSQGGAGPTLYSYEQYF.

This chain links TRBV6-1 with TRBJ2-2, with D possibly being TRBD1 (5 bases). Germline values: CDR1 MNHNS, CDR2 SASEGT. V lost 2 bases and J lost 6, with 10 bases in between. CDR3 length equals 14 residues. The CDR3 coding sequence is TGTGCCAGCAGTGAATACTCAGGGTCCGGGGAGCTGTTTTTT. This translates into CASSEYSGSGELFF.

The chain has TRBV5-1 and TRBJ2-3, with TRBD1 identical over 7 bases. The V gene's germline CDR1 is SGHRS and CDR2 YFSETQ. The trim removed 7 bases at V and 1 base at J, leaving 6 bases unmatched. The CDR3 consists of 14 residues. CDR3 residues: CASRRDSGTDTQYF. In DNA form, the CDR3 reads TGCGCCAGCCGCCGGGACAGTGGCACAGATACGCAGTATTTT.

Written as DNA, the CDR3 is TGTGCCACCAGGAGAAGGGCAGGGGGCGAAGATACGCAGTATTTT. This translates into CATRRRAGGEDTQYF. The chain has TRBV15 and TRBJ2-3; TRBD1 matches at 8 bases. CDR1 and CDR2 (germline): LNHNV, YYDKDF (reference sequence). Trimming at V came to 6 bases and at J to 5 bases, leaving 10 bases not matched to a gene. The CDR3 contains 15 residues.

CDR3 bases: TGTGCCAGCAGCTTAAACCGGGGAAATTCACCCCTCCACTTT. Translation: CASSLNRGNSPLHF. The chain uses TRBV11-2 and TRBJ1-6; D gene uncertain. Germline V gene lookup returns CDR1 SGHAT and CDR2 FQNNGV. Trimming removed 2 bases at V and 7 bases at J, with 9 bases between. The CDR3 loop spans 14 amino acids.

The V gene is TRBV19, the J gene TRBJ2-5; D is possibly TRBD1 (6 bases). This CDR3 comprises 15 residues. CDR1 LNHDA and CDR2 SQIVND come from the germline V gene (reference sequence). The V end lost 4 bases, the J end lost 5 bases, and 17 bases lay between the germline ends. The CDR3 DNA is TGTGCCAGTAGTACCGGAGCACAGGGATGGGAGACCCAGTACTTC. As protein: CASSTGAQGWETQYF.